The sequence of this T cell receptor beta chain was determined in a study of T-cell memory formation after mild COVID-19 (dated by TCRdb to about 2021). Turning to the overall study: Most TCR sequence clusters were specific to one of the two donors. In two donors, T-cell clones that expanded and contracted after mild COVID-19 were followed by sequencing TCRalpha and TCRbeta repertoires longitudinally. Two young, previously healthy adult volunteers made up the cohort, one male and one female. The paper as a whole reports these results and caveats: Whether the second-wave clones peaking on day 37 were SARS-CoV-2 specific was not confirmed. Contracting CD4+ clones were located mainly in the CM and EM memory subsets, whereas CD8+ clones were found to be enriched in EMRA. Balanced CD4/CD8 phenotypes were observed for clones contracting from day 15 to 85, whereas a bias towards CD4+ was observed for a second wave of clones expanding from day 15 to 37. Some responding clones were detected in pre-infection memory, suggesting pre-existing cross-reactive memory T cells joined the SARS-CoV-2 response. Only a couple of mild cases were covered by the study, and larger cohorts that include severe cases with pre-infection samples were considered necessary.

V is cut back by 1 base and J by 3 bases, with 3 bases in the junction unmatched. The CDR1 and CDR2 encoded by the germline V gene are LGHNA and YNFKEQ. The CDR3 sequence holds 16 residues, the cysteine and phenylalanine included. The only DNA kept is the CDR3, 48 bases in frame from the first base. This clonotype was counted many times. The clone's antigen remains unknown. No qualities accompany the bases; no much larger clone lies one base away. The instrument was an Illumina NovaSeq 6000. cDNA libraries for TCRalpha and TCRbeta were prepared by 5'RACE using constant-segment primers, with sample barcodes and unique molecular identifiers added. RNA was extracted from every sample with Trizol reagent. Amplification of the libraries took two PCR steps, and the second step added a second sample barcode plus Illumina TruSeq adapters. The libraries were sequenced on an Illumina NovaSeq using 2 x 150 bp paired-end reads. From the authors' description of their analysis: The reads were demultiplexed and collapsed into UMI-guided consensus sequences using migec v1.2.7. With mixcr v2.1.11, UMI consensuses were aligned to TRA and TRB V and J templates and assembled into clonotypes. Expanded or contracted clonotypes were those called significant by both edgeR and NoisET, with noise models trained on biological replicates. For edgeR calls, the thresholds were a false discovery rate-adjusted p below 0.01 and a log2 fold-change of 1. As an exploratory analysis of dynamics, PCA with hierarchical clustering was applied to max-normalized trajectories of the 1000 most abundant clonotypes. Separately sequenced CD4+ and CD8+ repertoires were used to assign the CD4 or CD8 phenotype of responding clones. TCRdb ran its own pipeline on the public reads, namely fastp trimming at Q25 and MiXCR clone calling, and kept in-frame beta chains. When rows share a CDR3 protein, they turn into one entry using the most common DNA and genes. These V and J calls are TCRdb output, not the study's own analysis. The sample has about 190,000 distinct CDR3 sequences on record, over 9.5% of them singletons. Of the sample, approximately 2.8% is held by the ten largest clones.

Ficoll-Paque density gradient centrifugation was the method used to isolate PBMCs. The sample consisted of PBMCs or a T cell subset sorted from them (not recorded which). The V and J genes are TRBV4-2 and TRBJ2-3; TRBD2 aligns with 11 central bases. The sequence was obtained from a man aged 18 to 30 who had mild COVID-19 (a few samples of this study predate the infection). The sample titles of this study are shuffled in the database, so cell type and time point are left out; the donor was told from shared clones. The DNA is TGTGCCAGCAGCCAAGGCGTAGCGGGGGGGACAGATACGCAGTATTTT. Its amino acids are CASSQGVAGGTDTQYF.